The T cell receptor beta chain under discussion was sequenced for a study of blood T cell repertoires in COVID-19. About the research overall: Acute and convalescent COVID-19 samples came from the United States, Italy and Spain. The cDNA or gDNA used as material had been derived from T cells, B-cell-depleted T cells, or PBMCs.

Original data processing: Researchers report that nucleated cell counts were estimated from reference gene primer amplification. This table comes from immunoSEQ multiplex PCR, and its TCRdb copy is limited to in-frame clones, with some not included. V, J and clone size reflect that table, while D and trimming were determined from the DNA. This table has more than 110,000 clones, 79% appearing once. The J segment lost 1 base and the V segment lost 0 bases, leaving 2 bases of the junction unmatched. CDR1 is SGHVS, CDR2 FNYEAQ, per germline. The CDR3 length is 16 residues. The genes are TRBV7-6 and TRBJ2-5, with 10 bases matching TRBD2. The sequenced material came from peripheral blood. This receptor was taken from a man aged 55 to 70 with acute or convalescent COVID-19. CDR3 region: CASSLASGGGQETQYF. The CDR3 nucleotides are TGTGCCAGCAGCTTAGCAAGCGGGGGGGGCCAAGAGACCCAGTACTTC. Combining the CDR3 with reference TRBV7-6 and TRBJ2-5 gives the whole variable domain GAGVSQSPRYKVTKRGQDVALRCDPISGHVSLYWYRQALGQGPEFLTYFNYEAQQDKSGLPNDRFSAERPEGSISTLTIQRTEQRDSAMYRCASSLASGGGQETQYFGPGTRLLVL.